This T cell receptor (beta chain) was identified in a study of OX40 agonist ivuxolimab in advanced cancers. Study summary: Patients in the trial were receiving intravenous ivuxolimab every 2 weeks, at doses of 0.01 to 10 mg/kg. Partial responses were recorded for three patients, including one with hepatocellular carcinoma and two with cutaneous melanoma.

Assay used: immunoSEQ multiplex PCR; TCRdb lists only in-frame clones, some missing. The sample contains 55,000 or so clones, more than 75% of which appear only once. The CDR3 totals 16 residues. V was shortened by 5 bases and J by 5 bases, with 20 bases between the two germline ends. Germline lookup yields CDR1 PRHDT and CDR2 FYEKMQ (reference sequence). This clone was seen a single time. This clonotype was sampled from an adult with an advanced solid tumor such as melanoma, head and neck, liver or kidney cancer. This chain links TRBV13 with TRBJ2-3; the D gene could be TRBD1 or TRBD2 (6 bases each). The source was CD4+ or CD8+ T cells sorted from blood, collected in a trial of the OX40 agonist ivuxolimab. CDR3 sequence: CASSPRRGPSRDTQYF. Here the CDR3 DNA reads TGTGCCAGCAGCCCTAGACGGGGGCCCTCACGAGATACGCAGTATTTT.